Described below is a single T cell receptor (beta chain) sequence and its context. What antigen it recognizes has not been identified. Per-nucleotide qualities are absent, and no much larger clonotype sits a single base away. The entry originates in a study of CD8+CD57+ T cells in acquired aplastic anemia (dated by TCRdb to 2016 to 2019). Looking at the study overall: Extracted DNA from sorted CD4+ and CD8+ cells averaged around 3.4 ug, ranging from roughly 0.17 to 30 ug. Healthy donor samples averaged approximately 9.8 million reads for CD4+ and under 14 million for CD8+ cells.

The CDR3 numbers 15 residues from cysteine through phenylalanine. The kept DNA is CDR3 alone, 45 bases in frame from the first base. Sequences SGHRS (CDR1) and YFSETQ (CDR2) are obtained from the germline V gene. V is trimmed back by 0 bases and J by 5 bases, and the junction contains 6 bases that no gene match accounts for. Results and caveats for the whole study, not just this receptor: Around 27 CD8+ CDR3 sequences were shared between patients and controls but appeared highly expressed in patients and within their immunodominant clones. Between patients and healthy controls, no significant difference in CD8+ Simpson's diversity was found (P=0.060).

Profiling of TCR beta VDJ combinations and CDR3 sequences used genomic DNA as the template. TCR repertoire sequencing was run on an Illumina HiSeq 2000. On the authors' methods: TRBV/TRBJ rearrangement plots, CDR3 size and DJ length profiles, and Simpson's diversity index were used to assess repertoires. Whichever DNA sequence was most abundant in the deep sequencing data was defined as the immunodominant clone. CDR3 amino acid sequences were checked for sharing across subjects and were also compared against the VDJdb database and published repertoires. TCRdb trimmed the raw reads at Q25, called clones with MiXCR and kept productive beta chains. Each record represents a unique CDR3 protein, reported with the most common genes and DNA among its rows. The V and J calls and clone size are TCRdb's, not the authors'. This sample lists 150,000 to 200,000 distinct CDR3 sequences; roughly half were detected once. The ten top clones hold 2.5% to 3.5% of the sample.

The study deep-sequenced TCR repertoires of sorted CD4+ and CD8+ blood T cells from severe aplastic anemia patients and healthy subjects. Ficoll-Paque density gradient centrifugation was used to isolate peripheral blood mononuclear cells. CD4+ and CD8+ T cells were sorted by FACS or magnetic beads before DNA extraction. The sequence derives from a human donor in good health. Sequencing was carried out using sorted CD4+, CD8+, or CD8+CD57+ T cells (not recorded which) from PBMCs. The chain employs TRBV5-1 and TRBJ2-5, with 8 bases in between that match TRBD2. This receptor carries the CDR3 CASSLAVAGRETQYF. The DNA reads TGCGCCAGCAGCTTGGCCGTAGCGGGAAGGGAGACCCAGTACTTC.